The 3 T cell receptor beta chains given below trace back to one sample, sequenced in a study of neurological immune-mediated disorders. In TCRdb, the 5' RACE reads were re-called with MiXCR into one record per CDR3 protein. The table includes about 50,000 distinct CDR3 sequences, 10% to 13% detected once. The sequenced material came from PBMCs. Receptor source: a woman in her forties with HTLV-1-associated myelopathy (HAM/TSP).

At least ten counts were recorded for this clonotype. The chain joins TRBV5-5 to TRBJ1-3, with a weak D call TRBD1 (5 bases). CDR3 length: 15 amino acids. Trimming removed 4 bases at V and 0 bases at J, with 11 bases between. Germline V lookup: CDR1 SGHKS, CDR2 YYEKEE (reference sequence). Written as DNA, the CDR3 is TGTGCCAGCAGCCTACTCGGGGCCTCTGGAAACACCATATATTTT. Its protein is CASSLLGASGNTIYF.

The sample holds many counts of this clonotype. This sequence joins TRBV29-1 and TRBJ2-1; 11 nucleotides match TRBD2. V trimming: 7 bases; J trimming: 4 bases; junction bases outside the gene matches: 6. The CDR3 covers 14 residues. CDR1 is SQVTM, CDR2 ANQGSEA, per germline. The CDR3 DNA follows: TGCAGCGCTGGCTGGACTAGCGGGTACAATGAGCAGTTCTTC. Protein sequence: CSAGWTSGYNEQFF.

At least ten counts were recorded for this clonotype. This rearrangement joins TRBV6-1 to TRBJ1-5; 9 positions agree with TRBD1. Losses at the gene ends were 9 bases for V and 4 bases for J; bases not matched to a gene: 7. Germline CDR1 MNHNS, CDR2 SASEGT. CDR3 length: 14 residues. DNA for the CDR3: TGTGCCAGTTCTGGGACAGGGACTAATCAGCCCCAGCATTTT. As protein: CASSGTGTNQPQHF.